These T cell receptor beta chains were read from a single sample in a study of cytomegalovirus exposure and HLA in healthy donors. TCRdb's table, derived via immunoSEQ multiplex PCR, lists solely in-frame clones and lacks some. The table shows about 130,000 clones, with about 88% occurring only once. The sequencing sample was made of PBMCs. The receptors here all came from a woman aged 18-29 years in good health and CMV-seropositive. Both conserved end residues are part of each CDR3. The listing skips clone size in some rows; elsewhere it reads once, few, many or a size class.

cdr3_aa: CASSPTGIYGYTF; clone_size: NA; v_call: TRBV7-9
cdr3_aa: CAINSRGPNTEAFF; clone_size: NA; v_call: TRBV10-3
cdr3_aa: CASSGTGQEAFF; clone_size: NA; v_call: TRBV6-1
cdr3_aa: CASSSNQGYTDTQYF; clone_size: NA; v_call: TRBV5-1
cdr3_aa: CASSPDPTGFGPSWEQYF; clone_size: NA; v_call: TRBV5-1
cdr3_aa: CASTTGGADYGYTF; clone_size: NA; v_call: TRBV7-9
cdr3_aa: CASSRITSGSSYEQYF; clone_size: NA; v_call: TRBV7-2
cdr3_aa: CASSPGQIYGEGYTF; clone_size: NA; v_call: TRBV7-9
cdr3_aa: CASNLGGRGEQYF; clone_size: once; v_call: TRBV9
cdr3_aa: CASSLAGTVLGEQYF; clone_size: NA; v_call: TRBV28
cdr3_aa: CASKYTIAGGRDTDTQYF; clone_size: NA; v_call: TRBV28
cdr3_aa: CASSRLAGGRKTQYF; clone_size: NA; v_call: TRBV6-5
cdr3_aa: CAISDLPGNTEAFF; clone_size: NA; v_call: TRBV10-3
cdr3_aa: CASRPRQLGNTIYF; clone_size: NA; v_call: TRBV11-2
cdr3_aa: CASSVDGGYGYTF; clone_size: NA; v_call: TRBV2
cdr3_aa: CASSPRGQDEQYF; clone_size: NA; v_call: TRBV7-9
cdr3_aa: CASSLWDTAYEQYF; clone_size: NA; v_call: TRBV9
cdr3_aa: CATSRDGRAGGSLHF; clone_size: NA; v_call: TRBV15
cdr3_aa: CASSFLGGLGTDTQYF; clone_size: NA; v_call: TRBV27
cdr3_aa: CASSLGGGTGELFF; clone_size: NA; v_call: TRBV7-6